These 4 T cell receptor beta chains were all obtained from the same sample, sequenced in a study of blood T cells in healthy people across ages. Sample-barcoded 5' priming and a J-beta primer mix drove a second PCR of roughly 6 to 12 cycles. From the 5' RACE reads, TCRdb called clonotypes with MiXCR, one entry per CDR3 protein. This repertoire shows some 760,000 distinct CDR3 sequences, just under 25% found once; its top ten account for 9.4%. These data were also filed under a second study, of T cells of mothers and their children.

Sequenced sample: blood. These receptors all stem from a boy between 10 and 17 years old in good health.

The sample holds a few counts of this clonotype. The chain carries TRBV11-2 and TRBJ2-7; D gene uncertain. This CDR3 comprises 14 residues. From germline, CDR1 is SGHAT and CDR2 FQNNGV. The V gene lost 0 bases and the J gene lost 4 bases, with 10 bases spanning the gap. CDR3 in amino acids: CASSLDPRSYEQYF. The CDR3 DNA follows: TGTGCCAGCAGCTTAGATCCCCGCTCGTACGAGCAGTACTTC.

V and J are TRBV7-3 and TRBJ2-1, with 8 nucleotides matching TRBD1. Near its end, the DNA agrees better with TRBJ2-7, so the J call may be wrong. Germline CDR1 and CDR2: SGHTA and FQGTGA. This CDR3 has 16 amino acids. CDR3 coding DNA: TGTGCCAGCAGCGATTACGCCGGGACAGGTTCCTACGAGCAGTACTTC. This gives the protein CASSDYAGTGSYEQYF.

This clonotype turned up a few times. The CDR3, as DNA: TGTGCCAGCTCACCGCTAAGGGACAGCTTCTACGAGCAGTACTTC. Its protein product is CASSPLRDSFYEQYF. The genes are TRBV18 and TRBJ2-5; TRBD1 matches at 7 bases. TRBJ2-7 matches the DNA end more closely, so the J call is doubtful. This CDR3 is built from 15 residues. Germline V gene lookup returns CDR1 KGHSH and CDR2 LQKENI.

There are a few counts of this clonotype. This rearrangement joins TRBV28 to TRBJ2-7; D is perhaps TRBD1 (5 bases). CDR3 length equals 14 residues. Germline V gene sequence: CDR1 MDHEN, CDR2 SYDVKM. V was shortened by 3 bases and J by 6 bases, with 15 bases between the two germline ends. The CDR3 reads CASSFPAGKSEQYF. The CDR3 DNA follows: TGTGCCAGCAGTTTCCCAGCAGGGAAGAGCGAGCAGTACTTC. The entire variable domain, with the rest obtained from reference TRBV28 and TRBJ2-7, is as follows: DVKVTQSSRYLVKRTGEKVFLECVQDMDHENMFWYRQDPGLGLRLIYFSYDVKMKEKGDIPEGYSVSREKKERFSLILESASTNQTSMYLCASSFPAGKSEQYFGPGTRLTVT.